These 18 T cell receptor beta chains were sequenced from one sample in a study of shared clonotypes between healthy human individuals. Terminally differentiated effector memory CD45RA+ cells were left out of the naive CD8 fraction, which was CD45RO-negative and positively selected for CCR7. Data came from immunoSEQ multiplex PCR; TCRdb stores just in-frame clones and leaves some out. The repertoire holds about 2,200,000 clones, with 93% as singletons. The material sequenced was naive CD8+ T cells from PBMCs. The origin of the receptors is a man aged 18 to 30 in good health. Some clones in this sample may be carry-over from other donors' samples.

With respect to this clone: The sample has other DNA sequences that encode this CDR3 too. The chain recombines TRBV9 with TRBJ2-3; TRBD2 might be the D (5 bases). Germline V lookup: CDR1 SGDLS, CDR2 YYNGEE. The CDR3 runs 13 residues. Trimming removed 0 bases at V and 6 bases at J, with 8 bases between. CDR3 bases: TGTGCCAGCAGCGTAGAAGGGAGTGATACGCAGTATTTT. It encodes CASSVEGSDTQYF.

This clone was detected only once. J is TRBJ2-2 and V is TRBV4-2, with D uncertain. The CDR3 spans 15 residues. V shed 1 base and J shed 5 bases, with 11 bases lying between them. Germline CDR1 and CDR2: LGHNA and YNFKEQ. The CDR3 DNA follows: TGTGCCAGCAGCCAAGTTCCAGAAGAGACCGGGGAGCTGTTTTTT. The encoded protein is CASSQVPEETGELFF.

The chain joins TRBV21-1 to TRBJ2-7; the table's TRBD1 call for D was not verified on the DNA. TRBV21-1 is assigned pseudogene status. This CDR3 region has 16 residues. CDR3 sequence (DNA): TGTGCCAGCAGTCTCCGCCGGGCAGGGGGAAACCACGAGCAGTACTTC. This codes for CASSLRRAGGNHEQYF.

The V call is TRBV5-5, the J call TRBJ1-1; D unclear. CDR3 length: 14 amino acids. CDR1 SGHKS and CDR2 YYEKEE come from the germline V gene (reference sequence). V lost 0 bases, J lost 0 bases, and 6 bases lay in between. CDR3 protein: CASSLATVNTEAFF. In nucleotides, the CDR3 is TGTGCCAGCAGCTTGGCAACAGTGAACACTGAAGCTTTCTTT.

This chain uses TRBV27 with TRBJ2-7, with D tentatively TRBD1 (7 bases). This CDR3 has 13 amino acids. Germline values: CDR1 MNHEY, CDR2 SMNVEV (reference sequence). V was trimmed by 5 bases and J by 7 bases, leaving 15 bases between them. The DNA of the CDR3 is TGTGCCAGCAGTACCACAGGGGCGGGAGAGCAGTACTTC. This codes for CASSTTGAGEQYF.

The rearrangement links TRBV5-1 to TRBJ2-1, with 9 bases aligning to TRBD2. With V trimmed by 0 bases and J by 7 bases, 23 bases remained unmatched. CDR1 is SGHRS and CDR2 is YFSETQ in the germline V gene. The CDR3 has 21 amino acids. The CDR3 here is CASSLVSGYLSGGRAVNEQFF. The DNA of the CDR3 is TGCGCCAGCAGCTTGGTATCAGGGTATTTGTCCGGCGGGAGGGCCGTGAATGAGCAGTTCTTC.

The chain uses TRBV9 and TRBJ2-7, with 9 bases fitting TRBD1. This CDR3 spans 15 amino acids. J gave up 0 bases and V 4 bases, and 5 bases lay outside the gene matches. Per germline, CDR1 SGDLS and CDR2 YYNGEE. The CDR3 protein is CASSLGTGPSYEQYF. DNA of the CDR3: TGTGCCAGCAGCCTTGGGACAGGGCCCTCCTACGAGCAGTACTTC. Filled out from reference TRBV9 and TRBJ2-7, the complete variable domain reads DSGVTQTPKHLITATGQRVTLRCSPRSGDLSVYWYQQSLDQGLQFLIQYYNGEERAKGNILERFSAQQFPDLHSELNLSSLELGDSALYFCASSLGTGPSYEQYFGPGTRLTVT.

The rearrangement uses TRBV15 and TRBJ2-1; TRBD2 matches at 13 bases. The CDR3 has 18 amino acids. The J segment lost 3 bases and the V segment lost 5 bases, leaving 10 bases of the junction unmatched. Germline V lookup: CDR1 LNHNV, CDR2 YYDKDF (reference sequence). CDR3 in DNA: TGTGCCACCAGCGAAGAAGGACTAGCGGGAGATAACTACAATGAGCAGTTCTTC. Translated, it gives CATSEEGLAGDNYNEQFF.

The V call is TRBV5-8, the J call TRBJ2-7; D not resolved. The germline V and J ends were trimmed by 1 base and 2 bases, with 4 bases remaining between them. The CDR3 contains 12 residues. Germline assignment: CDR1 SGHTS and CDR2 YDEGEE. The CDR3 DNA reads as TGTGCCAGCAGCTTGAGGGCCTACGAGCAGTACTTC. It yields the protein CASSLRAYEQYF.

As DNA, the CDR3 is TGTGCCAGCAGCTTATGGGGACTGAAAAATCCCACTAGCACAGATACGCAGTATTTT. This sequence encodes CASSLWGLKNPTSTDTQYF. J is TRBJ2-3 and V is TRBV7-3; the D gene is possibly TRBD2 (6 bases). V lost 2 bases, J lost 0 bases, and 21 bases lay in between. The CDR3 spans 19 residues. CDR1 and CDR2 (germline): SGHTA, FQGTGA. Full variable domain (missing parts from reference TRBV7-3 and TRBJ2-3): GAGVSQTPSNKVTEKGKYVELRCDPISGHTALYWYRQSLGQGPEFLIYFQGTGAADDSGLPNDRFFAVRPEGSVSTLKIQRTERGDSAVYLCASSLWGLKNPTSTDTQYFGPGTRLTVL.

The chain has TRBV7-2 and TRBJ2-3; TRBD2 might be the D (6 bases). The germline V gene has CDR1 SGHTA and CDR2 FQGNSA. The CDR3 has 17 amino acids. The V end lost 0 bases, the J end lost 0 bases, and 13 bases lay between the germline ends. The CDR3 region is CASSLASPSGSTDTQYF. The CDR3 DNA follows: TGTGCCAGCAGCTTAGCATCCCCCAGCGGGAGCACAGATACGCAGTATTTT.

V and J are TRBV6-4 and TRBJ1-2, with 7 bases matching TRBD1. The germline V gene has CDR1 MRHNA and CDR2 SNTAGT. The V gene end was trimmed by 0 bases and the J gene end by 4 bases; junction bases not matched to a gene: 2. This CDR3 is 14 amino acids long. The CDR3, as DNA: TGTGCCAGCAGTGACTCCCGGGACAGCTATGGCTACACCTTC. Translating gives CASSDSRDSYGYTF.

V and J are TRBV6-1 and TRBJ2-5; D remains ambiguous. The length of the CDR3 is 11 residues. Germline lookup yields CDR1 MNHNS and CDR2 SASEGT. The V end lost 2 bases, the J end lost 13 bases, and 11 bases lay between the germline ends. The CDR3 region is CASSETPLGYF. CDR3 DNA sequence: TGTGCCAGCAGTGAAACCCCCCTCGGGTACTTC.

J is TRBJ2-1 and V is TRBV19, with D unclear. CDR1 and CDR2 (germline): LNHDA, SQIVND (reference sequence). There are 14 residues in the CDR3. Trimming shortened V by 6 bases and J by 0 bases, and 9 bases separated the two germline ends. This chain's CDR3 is CASRQEFSYNEQFF. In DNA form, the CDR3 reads TGTGCCAGTAGGCAGGAGTTCTCCTACAATGAGCAGTTCTTC.

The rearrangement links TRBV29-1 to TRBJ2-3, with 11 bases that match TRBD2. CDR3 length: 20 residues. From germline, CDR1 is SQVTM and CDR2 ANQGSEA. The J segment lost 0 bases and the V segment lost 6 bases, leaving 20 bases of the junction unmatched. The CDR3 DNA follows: TGCAGCGTCGACATCGCTGGAGTTCTTTTAGCGGGAGGGAGCACAGATACGCAGTATTTT. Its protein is CSVDIAGVLLAGGSTDTQYF.

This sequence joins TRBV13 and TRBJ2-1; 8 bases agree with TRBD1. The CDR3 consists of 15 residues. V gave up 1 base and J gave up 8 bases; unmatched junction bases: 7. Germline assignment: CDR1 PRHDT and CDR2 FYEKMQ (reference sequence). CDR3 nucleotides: TGTGCCAGCAGCTTAGTAGGACAGGGTTTCCATGAGCAGTTCTTC. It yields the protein CASSLVGQGFHEQFF. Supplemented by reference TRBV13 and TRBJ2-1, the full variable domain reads AAGVIQSPRHLIKEKRETATLKCYPIPRHDTVYWYQQGPGQDPQFLISFYEKMQSDKGSIPDRFSAQQFSDYHSELNMSSLELGDSALYFCASSLVGQGFHEQFFGPGTRLTVL.

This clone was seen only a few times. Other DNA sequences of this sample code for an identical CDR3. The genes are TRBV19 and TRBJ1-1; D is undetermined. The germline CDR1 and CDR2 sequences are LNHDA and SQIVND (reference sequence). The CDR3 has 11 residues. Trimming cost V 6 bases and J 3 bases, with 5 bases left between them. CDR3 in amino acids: CASSLYTEAFF. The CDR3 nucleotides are TGTGCCAGTAGCCTGTACACTGAAGCTTTCTTT.

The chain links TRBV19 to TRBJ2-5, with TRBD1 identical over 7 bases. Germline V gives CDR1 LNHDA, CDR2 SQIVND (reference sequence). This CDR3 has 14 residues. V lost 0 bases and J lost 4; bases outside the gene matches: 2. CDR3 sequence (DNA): TGTGCCAGTAGTATAGATAACAGGGGAGAGACCCAGTACTTC. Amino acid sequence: CASSIDNRGETQYF.